The T cell receptor beta chain described here comes from a study of T cells in Graves' hyperthyroidism and ophthalmopathy. The CDR3 is made up of 14 amino acids. With 2 bases removed from V and 8 bases from J, the gap between germline ends came to 13 bases. Amplification of TCR beta CDR3 regions was performed using RNA transcripts as template. HTBI primers were the set used in a first-round RT-PCR of the TCR CDR3. One entry per CDR3 protein, called by TCRdb with MiXCR from the multiplex PCR reads. The data show about 300,000 distinct CDR3 sequences, roughly 17% seen once. The authors deemed Graves' hyperthyroidism stable absent ophthalmopathy progression within 18 months. The source of the PBMCs was over 8.5 ml of fresh peripheral blood.

The chain has TRBV12-3 or TRBV12-4 and TRBJ1-5; TRBD1 is a possible D gene (6 bases). This sequence was found in a man aged 25-45 years with Graves' hyperthyroidism. The sequencing sample was made of blood. The CDR3 sequence: CASSLSTGGKPQHF. The CDR3 DNA reads TGTGCCAGCAGTTTATCGACAGGTGGGAAGCCCCAGCATTTT.